The 27 T cell receptor beta chains listed next were all sequenced from one sample in a study of shared clonotypes between healthy human individuals. Sequencing was performed with immunoSEQ multiplex PCR; in TCRdb, only in-frame clones are kept and a portion is missing. The sample carries roughly 1,500,000 clones, around 98.5% recorded once. Sequencing used naive CD4+ T cells sorted from blood. Subset reported: CD45RA+ positively selected. Receptors were obtained from a young man in good health.

The chain has TRBV18 and TRBJ1-3; 8 nucleotides align to TRBD1. V shed 5 bases and J 3 bases; nucleotides not matched to a gene: 12. The CDR3 contains 17 residues. The V gene's germline CDR1 is KGHSH and CDR2 LQKENI. The CDR3 loop reads CASSTRTGNGIGNTIYF. The CDR3 nucleotides read TGTGCCAGCTCAACCAGGACAGGGAACGGTATTGGAAACACCATATATTTT.

The chain is built from TRBV6-5 and TRBJ2-1; TRBD2 might be the D (6 bases). The CDR3 runs to 15 residues. V gave up 5 bases and J gave up 3 bases, with 14 bases separating them. Germline loops: CDR1 MNHEY, CDR2 SVGAGI. CDR3 bases: TGTGCCAGCAGTAGTGGCGGGCGGGGCTACAATGAGCAGTTCTTC. Translated, it gives CASSSGGRGYNEQFF.

This clone has a single count. This chain uses TRBV7-9 with TRBJ2-7; 9 nucleotides agree with TRBD2. The CDR3 has 15 amino acids. Germline V gives CDR1 SEHNR, CDR2 FQNEAQ (reference sequence). V lost 5 bases, J lost 4 bases, and 9 bases stayed unmatched. CDR3: CASSGVGLAFYEQYF. The DNA of the CDR3 is TGTGCCAGCAGCGGAGTGGGACTAGCATTTTACGAGCAGTACTTC.

The chain combines TRBV9 with TRBJ1-1; possible D gene TRBD1, 5 bases. The CDR3 is made up of 15 amino acids. CDR1 SGDLS and CDR2 YYNGEE come from the germline V gene. V was trimmed by 0 bases and J by 4 bases, leaving 13 bases between them. The CDR3 bases are TGTGCCAGCAGCGTAGCGTCGGTCGGGGGCACTGAAGCTTTCTTT. The encoded protein is CASSVASVGGTEAFF.

The chain carries TRBV2 and TRBJ2-3, with D hard to call. Germline V lookup: CDR1 SNHLY, CDR2 FYNNEI. The CDR3 has 14 residues. The V end was cut by 10 bases, the J end by 1 base, with 15 bases between. CDR3 nucleotide sequence: TGTGCCACCGTACCGAGATCCGGCACAGATACGCAGTATTTT. It translates to CATVPRSGTDTQYF.

This clone was recorded once. The chain joins TRBV6-4 to TRBJ1-5, with 7 positions matching TRBD1. Germline trimming cut 10 bases from V and 4 bases from J; bases unmatched to any gene: 19. The germline V gene encodes CDR1 MRHNA and CDR2 SNTAGT. The CDR3 has 17 residues. CDR3 sequence: CATFQPQGEPWNQPQHF. DNA for the CDR3: TGTGCCACATTCCAACCGCAGGGGGAACCTTGGAATCAGCCCCAGCATTTT.

The gene calls are TRBV18 and TRBJ1-1; 8 bases are shared with TRBD1. Germline CDR1 reads KGHSH; CDR2 reads LQKENI. This CDR3 spans 17 amino acids. With V trimmed by 3 bases and J by 2 bases, 11 bases remained unmatched. The CDR3 DNA reads TGTGCCAGCTCACCCCGGACAGGGCAAAACATTAACACTGAAGCTTTCTTT. It is translated as CASSPRTGQNINTEAFF.

The chain uses TRBV2 and TRBJ1-1; 9 nucleotides match TRBD1. Germline V lookup: CDR1 SNHLY, CDR2 FYNNEI. With V trimmed by 4 bases and J by 3 bases, 3 bases remained unmatched. The length of the CDR3 is 14 residues. In nucleotides, the CDR3 is TGTGCCAGCAGTGTACAGGGGGCGCACACTGAAGCTTTCTTT. Protein sequence: CASSVQGAHTEAFF.

The V call is TRBV5-6, the J call TRBJ2-7; possible D gene TRBD1, 6 bases. Germline CDR1 and CDR2: SGHDT and YYEEEE. V gave up 5 bases and J gave up 3 bases, with 27 bases separating them. The CDR3 length is 18 residues. Here the CDR3 DNA reads TGTGCCAGCAGATTCCGGAAAACAGGGATCACCACCTACTACGAGCAGTACTTC. The encoded protein is CASRFRKTGITTYYEQYF.

The chain employs TRBV5-1 and TRBJ1-1, with 7 bases that match TRBD1. This CDR3 region has 16 residues. In germline, CDR1 is SGHRS, CDR2 YFSETQ. The junction had 9 bases not matched to a gene; V was cut back by 3 bases and J by 1 base. The CDR3 loop reads CASSWGIGGSNTEAFF. The CDR3 coding sequence is TGCGCCAGCAGCTGGGGGATAGGGGGCTCGAACACTGAAGCTTTCTTT.

The chain joins TRBV28 to TRBJ2-3, with D unclear. CDR1 MDHEN and CDR2 SYDVKM come from the germline V gene. Trimming pared 6 bases from V and 1 base from J, leaving 14 bases between. The CDR3 covers 15 residues. CDR3 amino acids: CASSPFAHGTDTQYF. The CDR3 DNA sequence: TGTGCCAGCAGCCCCTTTGCTCATGGCACAGATACGCAGTATTTT.

The J gene is TRBJ2-2, the V gene TRBV28, with 8 bases fitting TRBD1. CDR1 and CDR2 from the germline V gene are MDHEN and SYDVKM. There are 18 residues in the CDR3. The ends lost 0 bases at V and 0 bases at J; junction bases unmatched: 6. The CDR3 region has the DNA TGTGCCAGCAGTTTATGGCAGGGGGCTACTTCGAACACCGGGGAGCTGTTTTTT. Translating it yields CASSLWQGATSNTGELFF. The complete variable domain, with remaining parts taken from reference TRBV28 and TRBJ2-2, reads DVKVTQSSRYLVKRTGEKVFLECVQDMDHENMFWYRQDPGLGLRLIYFSYDVKMKEKGDIPEGYSVSREKKERFSLILESASTNQTSMYLCASSLWQGATSNTGELFFGEGSRLTVL.

This sequence joins TRBV18 and TRBJ2-1; TRBD1 might be the D (5 bases). The V gene lost 0 bases and the J gene lost 8 bases, with 14 bases spanning the gap. The germline CDR1 and CDR2 sequences are KGHSH and LQKENI. This CDR3 comprises 15 residues. CDR3 region: CASSPPSGWNDEQFF. CDR3 nucleotides: TGTGCCAGCTCACCACCGTCAGGGTGGAACGATGAGCAGTTCTTC.

This chain joins TRBV19 and TRBJ2-7; tentatively, D is TRBD1 (5 bases). Trimming stripped 5 bases from V and 0 bases from J, with 5 bases between. CDR1 is LNHDA, CDR2 SQIVND, per germline (reference sequence). The CDR3 is 12 amino acids. The DNA for the CDR3 is TGTGCCAGTAGTGACAGCTCCTACGAGCAGTACTTC. Translated, it gives CASSDSSYEQYF.

As to this clone: Other DNA sequences in the sample encode the same CDR3. The chain is built from TRBV28 and TRBJ2-7, with a weak D call TRBD1 (6 bases). V was clipped by 5 bases and J by 4 bases, with 12 bases between them. The germline gives CDR1 MDHEN, CDR2 SYDVKM. The CDR3 is made up of 13 amino acids. CDR3 in DNA: TGTGCCAGCAGTCCGGGACAAGATTACGAGCAGTACTTC. The encoded protein is CASSPGQDYEQYF.

This chain joins TRBV7-2 and TRBJ2-5; tentative D call: TRBD2 (5 bases). The V gene lost 5 bases and the J gene lost 5 bases, with 12 bases spanning the gap. The CDR3 totals 13 residues. Germline CDR1 reads SGHTA; CDR2 reads FQGNSA. DNA of the CDR3: TGTGCCAGCAGCCTCTCCTCGGGGGAGACCCAGTACTTC. Translated: CASSLSSGETQYF.

This clone was observed once. The chain employs TRBV4-1 and TRBJ2-7; possibly TRBD1 for D (5 bases). The CDR3 has 19 residues. V lost 0 bases to trimming and J lost 0 bases, with 21 bases between them. The germline V gene has CDR1 MGHRA and CDR2 YSYEKL. CDR3 residues: CASSQDKGPGRSYSYEQYF. The CDR3 bases are TGCGCCAGCAGCCAAGATAAGGGGCCAGGCAGGTCTTACTCCTACGAGCAGTACTTC.

The chain is built from TRBV7-6 and TRBJ1-5, with 9 positions matching TRBD1. The germline CDR1 and CDR2 sequences are SGHVS and FNYEAQ. V lost 5 bases, J lost 3 bases, and 5 bases stayed unmatched. This CDR3 contains 15 residues. The CDR3 spells CASSPGTGLNQPQHF. CDR3 DNA sequence: TGTGCCAGCAGCCCGGGGACAGGGCTCAATCAGCCCCAGCATTTT.

The chain recombines TRBV5-1 with TRBJ2-7; D may match TRBD1 or TRBD2 (5 bases each). Trimming pared 2 bases from V and 9 bases from J, leaving 15 bases between. From germline, CDR1 is SGHRS and CDR2 YFSETQ. This CDR3 is built from 13 residues. This CDR3 is CASSFDALGVQYF. As DNA, the CDR3 is TGCGCCAGCAGCTTTGACGCGTTGGGGGTGCAGTACTTC.

J is TRBJ1-1 and V is TRBV6-5, with D tentatively TRBD1 (6 bases). The CDR3 loop spans 14 amino acids. V lost 0 bases and J lost 5, with 10 bases in between. Germline V gene data show CDR1 as MNHEY and CDR2 as SVGAGI. CDR3 in DNA: TGTGCCAGCAGTTACTCGGGGGCATTTACTGAAGCTTTCTTT. It yields the protein CASSYSGAFTEAFF.

This chain joins TRBV6-5 and TRBJ1-1, with D unclear. This CDR3 is built from 14 residues. The germline V gene encodes CDR1 MNHEY and CDR2 SVGAGI. V gave up 2 bases and J gave up 8 bases, with 15 bases separating them. The CDR3 region has the DNA TGTGCCAGCAGTTACGGAGGCAATAATAGGGAAGCTTTCTTT. As protein: CASSYGGNNREAFF.

Note on this clone: Within the sample, other DNA sequences also encode this same CDR3. The chain joins TRBV20-1 to TRBJ2-1; D is ambiguous. Germline V lookup: CDR1 DFQATT, CDR2 SNEGSKA (reference sequence). V was clipped by 2 bases and J by 4 bases, with 3 bases between them. This CDR3 region has 11 residues. In DNA, the CDR3 is TGCAGTGCTAGAAATTACAATGAGCAGTTCTTC. This codes for CSARNYNEQFF.

The rearrangement joins TRBV5-4 to TRBJ1-2; the D is unclear. Trimming left V 0 bases short and J 6 bases short, with 18 bases between. CDR1 is SGHNT and CDR2 is YYREEE in the germline V gene (reference sequence). The CDR3 runs to 16 residues. The CDR3 sequence is CASSLGTVQTPNGYTF. The DNA for the CDR3 is TGTGCCAGCAGCTTGGGGACCGTCCAGACCCCGAATGGCTACACCTTC. Full variable domain (rest looked up from reference TRBV5-4 and TRBJ1-2): ETGVTQSPTHLIKTRGQQVTLRCSSQSGHNTVSWYQQALGQGPQFIFQYYREEENGRGNFPPRFSGLQFPNYSSELNVNALELDDSALYLCASSLGTVQTPNGYTFGSGTRLTVV.

In regard to this clone: This same CDR3 is encoded by further DNA sequences in the sample. The genes are TRBV9 and TRBJ2-7; D gene unclear. CDR1 is SGDLS and CDR2 is YYNGEE in the germline V gene. This CDR3 has 13 residues. Trimming stripped 0 bases from V and 7 bases from J, with 11 bases between. In DNA, the CDR3 is TGTGCCAGCAGCGTAGCTACTCGGAGTGAGCAGTACTTC. Translation gives CASSVATRSEQYF.

The chain combines TRBV19 with TRBJ2-7, with D possibly being TRBD1 (6 bases). The CDR3 spans 14 residues. CDR1 and CDR2 (germline): LNHDA, SQIVND (reference sequence). With 5 bases removed from V and 4 bases from J, the gap between germline ends came to 15 bases. CDR3 in amino acids: CASSDPGQEYEQYF. The CDR3 DNA is TGTGCCAGTAGTGACCCGGGACAAGAATACGAGCAGTACTTC.

This clone came up once. The chain has TRBV18 and TRBJ2-4; 12 bases agree with TRBD2. J lost 5 bases, V lost 1 base, and 6 bases had no gene match. This CDR3 region has 17 residues. The germline V gene has CDR1 KGHSH and CDR2 LQKENI. CDR3 DNA: TGTGCCAGCTCACCACTCCTAGCGGGAGGGCTGCAAAACATTCAGTACTTC. It yields the protein CASSPLLAGGLQNIQYF.

This chain uses TRBV27 with TRBJ2-7, with 15 nucleotides matching TRBD2. V shed 3 bases and J 0 bases; nucleotides not matched to a gene: 9. This CDR3 contains 19 residues. Germline CDR1 reads MNHEY; CDR2 reads SMNVEV (reference sequence). In DNA, the CDR3 is TGTGCCAGCAGTTTGCGCGGGACTAGCGGGAGGCCTTCCTCCTACGAGCAGTACTTC. Its protein is CASSLRGTSGRPSSYEQYF.